These 27 T cell receptor beta chains originate from one sample sequenced in a study of precursors of human CD4 cytotoxic T cells. Four sorted CD4+ memory subsets, central memory, effector memory, IL-7R-high TEMRA and IL-7R-negative TEMRA, were UMI-sequenced. TCRdb re-derived calls from the reads in MiXCR, one entry per CDR3 protein. This table has under 550 distinct CDR3 sequences, 20% appearing once. The source material was memory CD4+ T cells from blood (PBMCs). These receptors all stem from a human donor in good health.

In this sample, this clonotype is large. The chain couples TRBV4-1 to TRBJ2-7; 11 nucleotides line up with TRBD2. The CDR3 contains 16 residues. Germline V gives CDR1 MGHRA, CDR2 YSYEKL. The J segment lost 4 bases and the V segment lost 9 bases, leaving 14 bases of the junction unmatched. CDR3 bases: TGCGCCAGGGCAGGTCATAGCGGGAGGGCCGAGTACGAGCAGTACTTC. Translating it yields CARAGHSGRAEYEQYF.

The rearrangement links TRBV6-5 to TRBJ1-3; the match to TRBD1 covers 8 bases. Germline CDR1 and CDR2: MNHEY and SVGAGI. This CDR3 region has 19 residues. J gave up 0 bases and V 6 bases, and 16 bases lay outside the gene matches. CDR3 nucleotides: TGTGCCAGCAGACGAGGGACAGGTCCAAACAAAAGCTCTGGAAACACCATATATTTT. It codes for CASRRGTGPNKSSGNTIYF.

This clonotype appeared a few times. The chain recombines TRBV19 with TRBJ2-2, with 9 bases fitting TRBD1. CDR1 and CDR2 (germline): LNHDA, SQIVND (reference sequence). The CDR3 is 14 amino acids. V lost 7 bases, J lost 4 bases, and 4 bases stayed unmatched. In DNA, the CDR3 is TGTGCCAGTAAGGAGACAGGGGGCACCGGGGAGCTGTTTTTT. It is translated as CASKETGGTGELFF.

V is TRBV5-1 and J is TRBJ1-1, with TRBD1 matching over 8 bases. Trimming at V came to 0 bases and at J to 0 bases, leaving 4 bases not matched to a gene. In germline, CDR1 is SGHRS, CDR2 YFSETQ. The CDR3 consists of 16 residues. CDR3 sequence reads: CASSLAGQGLNTEAFF. The CDR3 DNA follows: TGCGCCAGCAGCTTGGCAGGACAGGGTTTGAACACTGAAGCTTTCTTT.

V gene TRBV7-2 combines with J gene TRBJ1-6, with TRBD1 identical over 9 bases. CDR1 is SGHTA and CDR2 is FQGNSA in the germline V gene. The CDR3 is made up of 18 amino acids. J gave up 7 bases and V 2 bases, and 12 bases lay outside the gene matches. CDR3 DNA sequence: TGTGCCAGCAGCTTAATTGGGACAGGGCTCGGGAGGAATTCACCCCTCCACTTT. As protein: CASSLIGTGLGRNSPLHF.

By sample share, this clonotype is large. V gene TRBV29-1 combines with J gene TRBJ1-4; 10 nucleotides match TRBD1. J lost 2 bases, V lost 6 bases, and 0 bases had no gene match. The V gene's germline CDR1 is SQVTM and CDR2 ANQGSEA. CDR3 length equals 13 residues. Here the CDR3 reads CSVGQGTNEKLFF. Written as DNA, the CDR3 is TGCAGCGTGGGACAGGGGACTAATGAAAAACTGTTTTTT.

The table lists this clonotype with a few counts. The rearrangement links TRBV11-1 to TRBJ2-7; 7 bases map to TRBD1. V dropped 0 bases and J dropped 4; count of bases not matched to a gene: 6. The CDR3 spans 15 residues. Germline V gene data show CDR1 as SGHAT and CDR2 as FQDESV (reference sequence). The CDR3 DNA sequence: TGTGCCAGCAGCTTAGCGCAAGTACAGGGGTACGAGCAGTACTTC. Amino acid sequence: CASSLAQVQGYEQYF.

This clonotype was found a few times. V and J are TRBV20-1 and TRBJ1-2, with D possibly being TRBD1 (5 bases). This CDR3 comprises 13 residues. The germline V gene has CDR1 DFQATT and CDR2 SNEGSKA (reference sequence). This CDR3 reads CVSGGSSTYGYTF. CDR3 DNA sequence: TGCGTTTCCGGGGGATCCAGCACCTATGGCTACACCTTC.

This clonotype was detected a few times. The chain has TRBV20-1 and TRBJ2-5; the match to TRBD2 covers 8 bases. J was trimmed by 7 bases and V by 0 bases; bases with no gene match: 13. This CDR3 is built from 16 residues. Germline V gene lookup returns CDR1 DFQATT and CDR2 SNEGSKA (reference sequence). CDR3 sequence: CSARDLAGVTLGTQYF. CDR3 coding DNA: TGCAGTGCTAGAGATCTAGCGGGTGTAACCCTAGGGACCCAGTACTTC.

This clonotype appeared a few times. The CDR3 loop reads CASSLQGSNTEAFF. The CDR3 nucleotides read TGCGCCAGCAGCCTCCAGGGGTCGAACACTGAAGCTTTCTTT. The chain has TRBV5-1 and TRBJ1-1, with D tentatively TRBD1 (6 bases). CDR1 and CDR2 from the germline V gene are SGHRS and YFSETQ. The CDR3 contains 14 residues. The germline V and J ends were trimmed by 4 bases and 1 base, with 11 bases remaining between them.

This clonotype was counted between two and nine times. The V and J genes are TRBV15 and TRBJ1-2, with a tentative D call TRBD1 (5 bases). CDR3 length: 15 residues. Germline V gene lookup returns CDR1 LNHNV and CDR2 YYDKDF (reference sequence). Between the trimmed V and J ends, which lost 0 bases and 5 bases, there was a span of 13 bases. As DNA, the CDR3 is TGTGCCACCAGCAGAGAGGGTTCGGGGACTTATGGCTACACCTTC. This gives the protein CATSREGSGTYGYTF.

This clonotype is termed large (0.1 to 1%). V is TRBV29-1 and J is TRBJ2-3; the D gene is possibly TRBD2 (7 bases). CDR3 length: 13 amino acids. Trimming took off 4 bases at V and 6 bases at J, with 14 bases between the two ends. Germline V CDR1 and CDR2: SQVTM, ANQGSEA. CDR3 loop: CSVVGGARDTQYF. The CDR3 DNA is TGCAGCGTTGTTGGGGGGGCTCGGGATACGCAGTATTTT.

The rearrangement uses TRBV5-4 and TRBJ2-1; 13 nucleotides agree with TRBD2. The CDR3 contains 16 residues. Germline lookup yields CDR1 SGHNT and CDR2 YYREEE (reference sequence). V dropped 2 bases and J dropped 4; count of bases not matched to a gene: 3. The CDR3 protein is CASSFGGLAGYNEQFF. CDR3 nucleotide sequence: TGTGCCAGCAGCTTCGGGGGACTAGCGGGATACAATGAGCAGTTCTTC.

This clonotype has just a few counts. V is TRBV18 and J is TRBJ2-1; D is uncertain. The CDR3 loop spans 12 amino acids. With 1 base removed from V and 4 bases from J, the gap between germline ends came to 2 bases. CDR1 is KGHSH and CDR2 is LQKENI in the germline V gene. DNA for the CDR3: TGTGCCAGCTCACCACAGTACAATGAGCAGTTCTTC. Residues: CASSPQYNEQFF.

This clonotype is termed large. This chain links TRBV25-1 with TRBJ1-6, with D perhaps TRBD1 (5 bases). The CDR3 is made up of 16 amino acids. Germline-derived CDR1 and CDR2 are MGHDK and SYGVNS. Trimming removed 2 bases at V and 2 bases at J, with 10 bases between. The CDR3 is CASSEAGRTYNSPLHF. The CDR3 bases are TGTGCCAGCAGTGAAGCAGGGAGAACCTATAATTCACCCCTCCACTTT. The full variable domain, with the rest looked up from reference TRBV25-1 and TRBJ1-6, is EADIYQTPRYLVIGTGKKITLECSQTMGHDKMYWYQQDPGMELHLIHYSYGVNSTEKGDLSSESTVSRIRTEHFPLTLESARPSHTSQYLCASSEAGRTYNSPLHFGNGTRLTVT.

CDR3 DNA sequence: TGTGCCAGCAGCAGCCAGGAAGGGAGCAATCAGCCCCAGCATTTT. As protein: CASSSQEGSNQPQHF. The chain is built from TRBV2 and TRBJ1-5; D gene unclear. The CDR3 loop spans 15 amino acids. V dropped 6 bases and J dropped 1 base, with 13 bases sitting between them. Looked up from germline, CDR1 is SNHLY and CDR2 is FYNNEI.

Relative to its sample, this clonotype is large (0.1 to 1%). The chain combines TRBV25-1 with TRBJ1-2; D gene uncertain. The CDR3 is made up of 12 amino acids. The germline V and J ends were trimmed by 3 bases and 7 bases, with 9 bases remaining between them. In germline, CDR1 is MGHDK, CDR2 SYGVNS. The CDR3 here is CASSEIRGGYTF. CDR3 nucleotides: TGTGCCAGCAGTGAGATTCGCGGTGGCTACACCTTC.

This clonotype occurred a few times. The V and J genes are TRBV24-1 and TRBJ2-7, with 14 bases fitting TRBD2. Germline assignment: CDR1 KGHDR and CDR2 SFDVKD. The CDR3 consists of 12 residues. V was clipped by 12 bases and J by 6 bases; unmatched bases: 3. The CDR3 is CAPGLAGGEQYF. CDR3 bases: TGTGCCCCCGGACTAGCGGGAGGCGAGCAGTACTTC.

By share, this clonotype counts as large. The CDR3 nucleotides are TGCAGTGCTAGGCCGGCTAGCGGGACGAGGTACGAGCAGTACTTC. Residues: CSARPASGTRYEQYF. The V and J genes are TRBV20-1 and TRBJ2-7, with 9 bases aligning to TRBD2. The CDR3 consists of 15 residues. Germline CDR1 reads DFQATT; CDR2 reads SNEGSKA (reference sequence). V was clipped by 3 bases and J by 4 bases; unmatched bases: 10.

This chain joins TRBV29-1 and TRBJ2-2, with TRBD1 identical over 12 bases. The CDR3 spans 16 residues. After removal of 2 bases from V and 6 bases from J, the junction contained 7 bases not matched to a gene. The germline V gene encodes CDR1 SQVTM and CDR2 ANQGSEA. Here the CDR3 reads CSVENPGQGASGELFF. The CDR3 DNA follows: TGCAGCGTTGAAAATCCGGGACAGGGGGCGTCCGGGGAGCTGTTTTTT.

This clonotype is large (0.1 to 1%) within its sample. The chain combines TRBV29-1 with TRBJ2-7; D perhaps matches TRBD2 (6 bases). V was trimmed by 4 bases and J by 7 bases, leaving 20 bases between them. The CDR3 runs 14 residues. Germline V CDR1 and CDR2: SQVTM, ANQGSEA. The CDR3 protein is CSVGGDTRAGEQYF. DNA for the CDR3: TGCAGCGTTGGCGGTGACACACGGGCGGGAGAGCAGTACTTC.

The chain combines TRBV5-1 with TRBJ2-1, with 10 bases identical to TRBD2. This CDR3 spans 17 amino acids. The trim removed 1 base at V and 4 bases at J, leaving 8 bases unmatched. CDR1 SGHRS and CDR2 YFSETQ come from the germline V gene. The CDR3 here is CASSLNSGRYAYNEQFF. The CDR3 DNA follows: TGCGCCAGCAGCTTGAATAGCGGGAGGTATGCTTACAATGAGCAGTTCTTC.

This clonotype is termed large. The chain joins TRBV9 to TRBJ2-3; D might be TRBD1 or TRBD2, each matching 5 bases. This CDR3 spans 16 amino acids. V lost 0 bases to trimming and J lost 2 bases, with 13 bases between them. CDR1 is SGDLS, CDR2 YYNGEE, per germline. CDR3 sequence reads: CASSVDPSGTTDTQYF. The CDR3, as DNA: TGTGCCAGCAGCGTAGATCCATCGGGGACCACAGATACGCAGTATTTT.

This clonotype turned up a few times. V is TRBV15 and J is TRBJ2-7, with 9 bases matching TRBD2. With V trimmed by 3 bases and J by 3 bases, 6 bases remained unmatched. In germline, CDR1 is LNHNV, CDR2 YYDKDF (reference sequence). This CDR3 has 15 residues. The CDR3 reads CATSRPGTSSYEQYF. The CDR3 DNA follows: TGTGCCACCAGCAGGCCCGGGACTAGCAGCTACGAGCAGTACTTC.

To note about this clonotype: A much bigger clone sits one base away, suggesting this may be a read error. The CDR3 DNA is TGTGCCAGCAGTGAAAGGGGCCGTATAAACACTGAAGCTTTCTTT. Translating gives CASSERGRINTEAFF. The gene calls are TRBV2 and TRBJ1-1; weak D call: TRBD1 (5 bases). This CDR3 region has 15 residues. Germline V gene sequence: CDR1 SNHLY, CDR2 FYNNEI. Deletions cut 2 bases from V and 2 bases from J, with 12 bases between.

V is TRBV12-3 or TRBV12-4 and J is TRBJ2-2, with TRBD1 matching 7 bases. The junction had 5 bases not matched to a gene; V was cut back by 3 bases and J by 7 bases. The CDR3 loop spans 14 amino acids. The DNA of the CDR3 is TGTGCCAGCAGTTTTACGGGACAGTTCGGGGAGCTGTTTTTT. The encoded protein is CASSFTGQFGELFF.

This clonotype is deemed large. The chain recombines TRBV20-1 with TRBJ1-5; a possible D gene is TRBD1 (5 bases). This CDR3 is 14 amino acids long. CDR1 DFQATT and CDR2 SNEGSKA come from the germline V gene (reference sequence). The germline V and J ends were trimmed by 0 bases and 3 bases, with 9 bases remaining between them. The DNA for the CDR3 is TGCAGTGCTAGAGATCAGGGACCCAATCAGCCCCAGCATTTT. Translated: CSARDQGPNQPQHF.